The T cell receptor (beta chain) described here comes from a study of blood T cell repertoires in COVID-19. Across the study: From the United States, Italy and Spain came samples of acute and convalescent COVID-19.

In the authors' workflow: Amplifying reference gene primers gave estimates of nucleated cell counts. Data came from immunoSEQ multiplex PCR; TCRdb stores just in-frame clones and leaves some out. That table furnishes V, J and clone size, whereas the DNA furnished D and trimming. The table records more than 75,000 clones, 84% of them present only once. The CDR3 is 16 residues long. Trimming removed 5 bases at V and 3 bases at J, with 17 bases between. Germline loops: CDR1 LNHDA, CDR2 SQIVND (reference sequence). The J gene is TRBJ1-5, the V gene TRBV19; D call uncertain. The clonotype comes from a man aged 60 to 69 with acute or convalescent COVID-19. The sequenced sample was peripheral blood. CDR3 protein: CASSPNSLKYNQPQHF. CDR3 in DNA: TGTGCCAGTAGTCCCAACTCACTGAAGTACAATCAGCCCCAGCATTTT.